This TCR beta chain was recovered during a study of regulatory T cells in long-lasting Graves disease. Libraries of TCR beta came from iRepertoire HTBI primers plus Arm-PCR of CDR3 regions. Each CDR3 protein is one row after TCRdb ran MiXCR on the multiplex PCR reads. The table includes about 440,000 distinct CDR3 sequences, 15% detected once. Germline V gives CDR1 SGHAT, CDR2 FQDESV (reference sequence). The CDR3 has 16 residues. The sample's time point: newly diagnosed GD, antithyroid drugs for less than 3 months. After RNA was extracted from PBMCs, the TCR library was made from it. As regards this clonotype: Its ends do not fully match the called genes, so a read error is possible.

The sample also formed part of further work on T cells in Graves' hyperthyroidism and ophthalmopathy. Per that paper: Those patients with uncontrolled infection, other autoimmune disease, pregnancy or lactation were excluded.

The clonotype originates from a woman aged 30 to 39 with Graves disease. Sequences were derived from peripheral blood mononuclear cells (PBMCs), sampled at new diagnosis, from a patient treated with antithyroid drugs. The gene calls are TRBV11-1 and TRBJ1-5; TRBD1 is a possible D gene (5 bases). The CDR3 spells CASSLEGPQGGQPQHF. CDR3 DNA sequence: TGCGCCAGCAGCTTGGAGGGACCCCAAGGAGGACAGCCCCAGCATTTT.